These 28 T cell receptor beta chains originate from one sample sequenced in a study of control samples from healthy donors and cancer patients. TCRdb's copy holds only in-frame clones and misses some; the assay was immunoSEQ multiplex PCR. The profile covers approximately 100,000 clones, with approximately 90% appearing a single time and over 3% taken by the ten largest. Sequenced material: blood. The source is a woman aged 18-30 years in good health.

The rearrangement joins TRBV9 to TRBJ1-1; D uncertain. Deletions cut 0 bases from V and 2 bases from J, with 11 bases between. CDR1 is SGDLS and CDR2 is YYNGEE in the germline V gene. CDR3 length: 15 amino acids. For the CDR3, the DNA is TGTGCCAGCAGCGTAGCCGATACAGATAACACTGAAGCTTTCTTT. It yields the protein CASSVADTDNTEAFF.

The V and J genes are TRBV6-5 and TRBJ1-3; D possibly corresponds to TRBD1 (6 bases). V was shortened by 5 bases and J by 4 bases, with 9 bases between the two germline ends. Germline CDR1 MNHEY, CDR2 SVGAGI. This CDR3 has 13 amino acids. The CDR3 spells CASSTGPGNTIYF. The DNA for the CDR3 is TGTGCCAGCAGTACAGGGCCCGGAAACACCATATATTTT.

The rearrangement links TRBV19 to TRBJ1-2; 9 bases match TRBD1. Germline V gene lookup returns CDR1 LNHDA and CDR2 SQIVND (reference sequence). Trimming removed 5 bases from V and 4 bases from J; junction bases left unmatched: 8. This CDR3 spans 15 amino acids. The CDR3: CASSPGTGNLYGYTF. The CDR3 nucleotides read TGTGCCAGTAGTCCGGGGACAGGGAACCTCTATGGCTACACCTTC.

The V gene is TRBV13, the J gene TRBJ1-6, with 9 bases lining up with TRBD1. With 6 bases clipped from V and 4 bases from J, the junction kept 7 bases outside the gene matches. Germline V gene sequence: CDR1 PRHDT, CDR2 FYEKMQ (reference sequence). CDR3 length: 16 amino acids. The DNA for the CDR3 is TGTGCCAGCAGGGGTGGGACAGGGTCTTATAATTCACCCCTCCACTTT. Translation: CASRGGTGSYNSPLHF.

The rearrangement links TRBV19 to TRBJ1-1; 11 bases line up with TRBD1. Losses at the gene ends were 3 bases for V and 3 bases for J; bases not matched to a gene: 0. Germline V lookup: CDR1 LNHDA, CDR2 SQIVND (reference sequence). CDR3 length: 14 residues. CDR3 amino acids: CASSMGQGDTEAFF. CDR3 DNA: TGTGCCAGTAGTATGGGACAGGGGGACACTGAAGCTTTCTTT.

The genes are TRBV2 and TRBJ1-4; no clear D gene. Per germline, CDR1 SNHLY and CDR2 FYNNEI. CDR3 size: 13 residues. Trimming pared 10 bases from V and 5 bases from J, leaving 14 bases between. CDR3 sequence reads: CATRRQENEKLFF. CDR3 sequence (DNA): TGTGCCACCAGACGGCAGGAAAATGAAAAACTGTTTTTT.

The V gene is TRBV29-1, the J gene TRBJ1-2; D is perhaps TRBD1 (5 bases). The CDR3 covers 12 residues. Germline V gives CDR1 SQVTM, CDR2 ANQGSEA. The V end was cut by 7 bases, the J end by 7 bases, with 16 bases between. CDR3 DNA: TGCAGCGAGGGGTCACCCCCAGGTGGCTACACCTTC. The encoded protein is CSEGSPPGGYTF.

The CDR3 bases are TGTGCCAGTAGGCAATTGGACAGGGGGTTAAATAATTCACCCCTCCACTTT. Protein: CASRQLDRGLNNSPLHF. This rearrangement joins TRBV19 to TRBJ1-6; TRBD1 matches at 10 bases. CDR3 length: 17 amino acids. The junction had 10 bases not matched to a gene; V was cut back by 6 bases and J by 5 bases. The germline CDR1 and CDR2 sequences are LNHDA and SQIVND (reference sequence). The complete variable domain, with remaining parts taken from reference TRBV19 and TRBJ1-6, reads DGGITQSPKYLFRKEGQNVTLSCEQNLNHDAMYWYRQDPGQGLRLIYYSQIVNDFQKGDIAEGYSVSREKKESFPLTVTSAQKNPTAFYLCASRQLDRGLNNSPLHFGNGTRLTVT.

This sequence joins TRBV3-1 (or the pseudogene TRBV3-2) and TRBJ2-1; 11 nucleotides match TRBD2. The germline V gene has CDR1 LGHDT and CDR2 YNNKEL (reference sequence). The length of the CDR3 is 16 residues. V dropped 1 base and J dropped 8; count of bases not matched to a gene: 7. The CDR3 sequence: CASSQVAGGPTHEQFF. The CDR3 DNA follows: TGTGCCAGCAGCCAAGTAGCGGGGGGGCCGACACATGAGCAGTTCTTC.

The chain employs TRBV2 and TRBJ1-6; D is uncertain. Trimming stripped 3 bases from V and 9 bases from J, with 18 bases between. Germline-derived CDR1 and CDR2 are SNHLY and FYNNEI. This CDR3 region has 16 residues. The CDR3 sequence: CASSEAQTIWGSPLHF. DNA of the CDR3: TGTGCCAGCAGTGAGGCACAGACGATATGGGGTTCACCCCTCCACTTT.

The chain combines TRBV3-1 (or the pseudogene TRBV3-2) with TRBJ2-7; D gene unclear. The CDR3 is made up of 14 amino acids. Trimming left V 1 base short and J 1 base short, with 8 bases between. Germline CDR1 and CDR2: LGHDT and YNNKEL (reference sequence). DNA of the CDR3: TGTGCCAGCAGCCAAGGGCAGGCTTCCTACGAGCAGTACTTC. It encodes CASSQGQASYEQYF.

CDR3 in DNA: TGTGCCAGCAGTGAAAGGTTGAGTGTGAACACTGAAGCTTTCTTT. Translating it yields CASSERLSVNTEAFF. The chain uses TRBV2 and TRBJ1-1, with D hard to call. This CDR3 comprises 15 residues. CDR1 is SNHLY, CDR2 FYNNEI, per germline. V was trimmed by 2 bases and J by 0 bases, leaving 10 bases between them.

V and J are TRBV2 and TRBJ1-4; D gene ambiguous. Trimming left V 3 bases short and J 6 bases short, with 14 bases between. The V gene's germline CDR1 is SNHLY and CDR2 FYNNEI. This CDR3 region has 15 residues. CDR3 in DNA: TGTGCCAGCAGTGATATTCTAGGGATAGATGAAAAACTGTTTTTT. Amino acid sequence: CASSDILGIDEKLFF.

J is TRBJ1-2 and V is TRBV6-5; D remains ambiguous. The V gene lost 7 bases and the J gene lost 2 bases, with 11 bases spanning the gap. Germline values: CDR1 MNHEY, CDR2 SVGAGI. The CDR3 contains 13 residues. In DNA form, the CDR3 reads TGTGCCAGCAAAACCGACACCAACTATGGCTACACCTTC. Protein: CASKTDTNYGYTF.

The chain recombines TRBV11-3 with TRBJ2-2; the D gene is possibly TRBD2 (6 bases). The CDR3 spans 15 residues. Germline CDR1 is SGHNT and CDR2 is YENEEA. V lost 3 bases, J lost 1 base, and 9 bases lay in between. In DNA form, the CDR3 reads TGTGCCAGCAGCTTTGCGGGGTTGAACACCGGGGAGCTGTTTTTT. Translation gives CASSFAGLNTGELFF. Drawing the rest from reference TRBV11-3 and TRBJ2-2, the complete variable domain is EAGVVQSPRYKIIEKKQPVAFWCNPISGHNTLYWYLQNLGQGPELLIRYENEEAVDDSQLPKDRFSAERLKGVDSTLKIQPAELGDSAVYLCASSFAGLNTGELFFGEGSRLTVL.

This chain links TRBV29-1 with TRBJ1-5, with D possibly matching TRBD1 (6 bases). This CDR3 is built from 12 residues. Germline lookup yields CDR1 SQVTM and CDR2 ANQGSEA. Trimming took 8 bases from V and 6 from J, leaving 14 bases between them. In DNA form, the CDR3 reads TGCAGCCCGTTAGAGGGGGGTCAGCCCCAGCATTTT. It specifies CSPLEGGQPQHF. Full variable domain (remainder filled in from reference TRBV29-1 and TRBJ1-5): SAVISQKPSRDICQRGTSLTIQCQVDSQVTMMFWYRQQPGQSLTLIATANQGSEATYESGFVIDKFPISRPNLTFSTLTVSNMSPEDSSIYLCSPLEGGQPQHFGDGTRLSIL.

The V and J genes are TRBV25-1 and TRBJ2-5, with D possibly TRBD1 on 6 matching bases. With 4 bases removed from V and 2 bases from J, the gap between germline ends came to 11 bases. CDR3 length equals 14 residues. Germline lookup yields CDR1 MGHDK and CDR2 SYGVNS. CDR3 amino acids: CASSGHREQETQYF. The CDR3 DNA reads as TGTGCCAGCAGTGGGCACAGGGAACAAGAGACCCAGTACTTC. Based on the CDR3 plus reference TRBV25-1 and TRBJ2-5, the full variable domain is EADIYQTPRYLVIGTGKKITLECSQTMGHDKMYWYQQDPGMELHLIHYSYGVNSTEKGDLSSESTVSRIRTEHFPLTLESARPSHTSQYLCASSGHREQETQYFGPGTRLLVL.

This chain joins TRBV5-1 and TRBJ2-3; possible D gene TRBD1, 6 bases. Germline CDR1 and CDR2: SGHRS and YFSETQ. This CDR3 comprises 16 residues. V was shortened by 0 bases and J by 4 bases, with 15 bases between the two germline ends. CDR3: CASSLGGLARSDTQYF. In DNA, the CDR3 is TGCGCCAGCAGCTTGGGGGGGCTAGCTAGGTCAGATACGCAGTATTTT.

The chain carries TRBV4-2 and TRBJ2-1; 10 positions match TRBD2. CDR1 and CDR2 (germline): LGHNA, YNFKEQ. Germline trimming cut 4 bases from V and 6 bases from J; bases unmatched to any gene: 9. The CDR3 consists of 16 residues. CDR3 nucleotide sequence: TGTGCCAGCAGCCCGGGACTAAGCGGGGGGGCCAATGAGCAGTTCTTC. Encoded protein: CASSPGLSGGANEQFF.

The CDR3 spells CASSQNTEAFF. Here the CDR3 DNA reads TGTGCCAGCAGCCAGAACACTGAAGCTTTCTTT. The gene calls are TRBV7-2 and TRBJ1-1; D gene uncertain. Germline CDR1 reads SGHTA; CDR2 reads FQGNSA. V was cut by 5 bases and J by 1 base, with 2 bases left in between. The CDR3 has 11 amino acids.

The rearrangement links TRBV2 to TRBJ1-1; 9 positions agree with TRBD1. This CDR3 region has 14 residues. After removal of 6 bases from V and 4 bases from J, the junction contained 6 bases not matched to a gene. Germline V gives CDR1 SNHLY, CDR2 FYNNEI. CDR3 DNA sequence: TGTGCCAGCAGACCGACAGGGGGTGGCACTGAAGCTTTCTTT. It is translated as CASRPTGGGTEAFF. The full variable domain, with the rest looked up from reference TRBV2 and TRBJ1-1, is EPEVTQTPSHQVTQMGQEVILRCVPISNHLYFYWYRQILGQKVEFLVSFYNNEISEKSEIFDDQFSVERPDGSNFTLKIRSTKLEDSAMYFCASRPTGGGTEAFFGQGTRLTVV.

The genes are TRBV10-3 and TRBJ2-7, with D tentatively TRBD1 (5 bases). Germline V CDR1 and CDR2: ENHRY, SYGVKD. The CDR3 has 14 residues. Trimming stripped 0 bases from V and 5 bases from J, with 11 bases between. The CDR3 region is CAISESRTPNEQYF. The DNA for the CDR3 is TGTGCCATCAGTGAGTCAAGGACACCGAACGAGCAGTACTTC.

V and J are TRBV11-2 and TRBJ1-3; unclear D gene. Germline CDR1 reads SGHAT; CDR2 reads FQNNGV. The length of the CDR3 is 16 residues. The V gene lost 1 base and the J gene lost 6 bases, with 16 bases spanning the gap. Written as DNA, the CDR3 is TGTGCCAGCAGCTTAGTCGGCACCATTGGGGAAAACACCATATATTTT. Its protein is CASSLVGTIGENTIYF.

The chain has TRBV12-5 and TRBJ2-7; 8 nucleotides line up with TRBD2. The CDR3 contains 15 residues. Germline V CDR1 and CDR2: LGHNT, FRNRAP. V lost 0 bases and J lost 2; bases outside the gene matches: 3. The CDR3 loop reads CASGLVAGATYEQYF. The CDR3 DNA follows: TGTGCTAGTGGTTTGGTAGCGGGGGCGACCTACGAGCAGTACTTC.

This rearrangement joins TRBV4-2 to TRBJ2-7; D is possibly TRBD2 (7 bases). V was clipped by 3 bases and J by 3 bases, with 15 bases between them. The CDR3 totals 15 residues. From germline, CDR1 is LGHNA and CDR2 YNFKEQ. CDR3 amino acids: CASSQRGGLGYEQYF. The CDR3, as DNA: TGTGCCAGCAGCCAGAGGGGGGGCCTAGGCTACGAGCAGTACTTC.

The rearrangement links TRBV5-1 to TRBJ1-1; 9 bases agree with TRBD1. The CDR3 totals 15 residues. Germline V gives CDR1 SGHRS, CDR2 YFSETQ. V trimming: 4 bases; J trimming: 6 bases; junction bases outside the gene matches: 10. CDR3 in amino acids: CASSPQTGGIAEAFF. The CDR3 bases are TGCGCCAGCAGCCCTCAGACAGGGGGAATTGCTGAAGCTTTCTTT.

The gene calls are TRBV2 and TRBJ2-5; a weak D match, TRBD1 (5 bases). The CDR3 runs 14 residues. The germline V gene has CDR1 SNHLY and CDR2 FYNNEI. V gave up 2 bases and J gave up 3 bases, with 10 bases separating them. This CDR3 is CASSELVTEETQYF. The DNA for the CDR3 is TGTGCCAGCAGTGAATTGGTGACAGAAGAGACCCAGTACTTC.

This chain connects TRBV4-1 to TRBJ1-2; D gene uncertain. The germline V gene encodes CDR1 MGHRA and CDR2 YSYEKL. Trimming took off 1 base at V and 8 bases at J, with 23 bases between the two ends. This CDR3 region has 17 residues. CDR3 loop: CASSQVDLGFKFGGYTF. For the CDR3, the DNA is TGCGCCAGCAGCCAAGTGGACCTCGGCTTCAAGTTTGGCGGCTACACCTTC.